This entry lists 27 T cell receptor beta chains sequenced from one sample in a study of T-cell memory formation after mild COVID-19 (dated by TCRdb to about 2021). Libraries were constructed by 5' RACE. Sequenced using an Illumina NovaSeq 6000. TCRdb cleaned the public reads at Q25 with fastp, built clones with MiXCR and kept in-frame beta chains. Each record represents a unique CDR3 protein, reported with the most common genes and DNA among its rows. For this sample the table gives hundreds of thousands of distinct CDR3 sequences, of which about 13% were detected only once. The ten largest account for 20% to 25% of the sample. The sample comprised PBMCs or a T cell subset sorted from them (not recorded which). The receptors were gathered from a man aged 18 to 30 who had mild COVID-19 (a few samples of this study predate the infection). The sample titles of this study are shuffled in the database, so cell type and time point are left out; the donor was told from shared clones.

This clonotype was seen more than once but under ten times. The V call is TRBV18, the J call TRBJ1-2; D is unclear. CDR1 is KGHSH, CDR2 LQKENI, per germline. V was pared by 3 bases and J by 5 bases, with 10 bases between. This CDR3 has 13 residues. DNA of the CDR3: TGTGCCAGCTCACCTGAACGGGATTATGGCTACACCTTC. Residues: CASSPERDYGYTF.

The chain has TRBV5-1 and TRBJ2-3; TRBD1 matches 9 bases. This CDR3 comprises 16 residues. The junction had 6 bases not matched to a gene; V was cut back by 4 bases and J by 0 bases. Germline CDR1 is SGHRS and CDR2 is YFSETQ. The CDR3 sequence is CASSGGGQGSTDTQYF. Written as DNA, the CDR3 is TGCGCCAGCAGCGGGGGGGGACAGGGTAGCACAGATACGCAGTATTTT.

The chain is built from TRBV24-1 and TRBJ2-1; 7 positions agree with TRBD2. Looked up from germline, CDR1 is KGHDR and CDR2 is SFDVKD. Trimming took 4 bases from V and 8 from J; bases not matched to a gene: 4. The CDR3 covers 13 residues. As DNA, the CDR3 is TGTGCCACCAGTGACGGGGGGTTGTATGAGCAGTTCTTC. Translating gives CATSDGGLYEQFF.

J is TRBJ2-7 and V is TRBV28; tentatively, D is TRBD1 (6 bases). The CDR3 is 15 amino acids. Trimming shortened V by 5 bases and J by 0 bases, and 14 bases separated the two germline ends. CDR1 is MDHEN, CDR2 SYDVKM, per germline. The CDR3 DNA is TGTGCCAGCAGTCCCGGGACAACCGCCTCCTACGAGCAGTACGTC. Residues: CASSPGTTASYEQYV.

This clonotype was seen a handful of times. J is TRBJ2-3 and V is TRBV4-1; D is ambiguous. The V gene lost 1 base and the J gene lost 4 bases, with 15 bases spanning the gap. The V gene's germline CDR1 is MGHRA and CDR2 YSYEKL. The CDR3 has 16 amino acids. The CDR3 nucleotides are TGCGCCAGCAGCCAAGTGCTACCCCTTGGGGCAGATACGCAGTATTTT. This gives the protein CASSQVLPLGADTQYF.

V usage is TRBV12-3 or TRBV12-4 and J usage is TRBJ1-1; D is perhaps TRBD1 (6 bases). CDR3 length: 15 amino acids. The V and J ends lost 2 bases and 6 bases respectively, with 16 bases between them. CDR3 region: CASSLRAGESAEAFF. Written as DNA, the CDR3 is TGTGCCAGCAGTTTAAGGGCAGGGGAGAGCGCTGAAGCTTTCTTT.

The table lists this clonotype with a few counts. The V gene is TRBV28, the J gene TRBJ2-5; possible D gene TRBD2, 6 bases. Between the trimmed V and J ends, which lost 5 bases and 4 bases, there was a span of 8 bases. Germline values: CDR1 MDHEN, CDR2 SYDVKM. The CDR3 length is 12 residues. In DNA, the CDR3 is TGTGCCAGCAGTCCAGCGGGAGAGACCCAGTACTTC. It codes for CASSPAGETQYF.

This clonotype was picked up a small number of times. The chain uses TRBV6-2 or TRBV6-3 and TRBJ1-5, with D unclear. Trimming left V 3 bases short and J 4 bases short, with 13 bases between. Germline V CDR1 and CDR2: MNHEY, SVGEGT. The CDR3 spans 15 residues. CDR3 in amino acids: CASSYLAGKNQPQHF. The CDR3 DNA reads TGTGCCAGCAGTTATCTGGCGGGAAAGAATCAGCCCCAGCATTTT.

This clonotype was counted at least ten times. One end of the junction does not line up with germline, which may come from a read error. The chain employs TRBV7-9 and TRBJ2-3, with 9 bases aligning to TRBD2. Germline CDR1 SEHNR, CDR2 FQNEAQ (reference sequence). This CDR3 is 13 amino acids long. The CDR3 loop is CASSAGGTDTQYF. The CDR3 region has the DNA TGCGCCAGCAGTGCGGGGGGGACAGATACGCAGTATTTT.

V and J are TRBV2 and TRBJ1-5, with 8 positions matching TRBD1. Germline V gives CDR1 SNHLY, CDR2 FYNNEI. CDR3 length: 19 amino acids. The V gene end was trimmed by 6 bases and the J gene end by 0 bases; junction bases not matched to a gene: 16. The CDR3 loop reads CASSGVLRGQVYSNQPQHF. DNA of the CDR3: TGTGCCAGCAGCGGCGTACTGCGGGGACAGGTCTATAGCAATCAGCCCCAGCATTTT. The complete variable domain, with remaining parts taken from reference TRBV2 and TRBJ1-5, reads EPEVTQTPSHQVTQMGQEVILRCVPISNHLYFYWYRQILGQKVEFLVSFYNNEISEKSEIFDDQFSVERPDGSNFTLKIRSTKLEDSAMYFCASSGVLRGQVYSNQPQHFGDGTRLSIL.

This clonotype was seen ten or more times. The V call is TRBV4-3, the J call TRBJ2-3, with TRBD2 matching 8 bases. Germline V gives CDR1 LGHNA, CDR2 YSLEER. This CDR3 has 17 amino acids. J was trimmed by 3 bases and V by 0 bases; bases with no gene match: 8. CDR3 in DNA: TGCGCCAGCAGCCAAGATCTTCCGGGGGGGCAAACAGATACGCAGTATTTT. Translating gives CASSQDLPGGQTDTQYF.

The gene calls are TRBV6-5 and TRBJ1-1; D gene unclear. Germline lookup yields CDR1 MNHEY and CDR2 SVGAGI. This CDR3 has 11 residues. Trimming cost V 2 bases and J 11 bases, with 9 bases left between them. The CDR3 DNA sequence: TGTGCCAGCAGTTACGCTCAAGTTGCTTTCTTT. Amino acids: CASSYAQVAFF.

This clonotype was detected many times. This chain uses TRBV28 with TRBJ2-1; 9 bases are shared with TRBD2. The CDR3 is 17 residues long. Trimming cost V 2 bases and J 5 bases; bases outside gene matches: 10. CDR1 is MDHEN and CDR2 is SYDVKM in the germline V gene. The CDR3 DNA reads TGTGCCAGCAGTTTAGAGCGGGGGGCTCCCTTCAACAATGAGCAGTTCTTC. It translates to CASSLERGAPFNNEQFF.

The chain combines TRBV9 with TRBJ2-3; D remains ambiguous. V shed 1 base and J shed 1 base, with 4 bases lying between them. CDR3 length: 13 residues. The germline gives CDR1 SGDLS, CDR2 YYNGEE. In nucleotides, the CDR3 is TGTGCCAGCAGCGTATACGGCACAGATACGCAGTATTTT. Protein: CASSVYGTDTQYF.

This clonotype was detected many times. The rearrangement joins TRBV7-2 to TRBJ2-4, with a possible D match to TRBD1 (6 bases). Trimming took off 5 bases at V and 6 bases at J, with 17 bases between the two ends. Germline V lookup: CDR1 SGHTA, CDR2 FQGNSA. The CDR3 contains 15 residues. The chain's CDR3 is CASSQASGAGNIQYF. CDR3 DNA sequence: TGTGCCAGCAGCCAGGCCTCAGGGGCTGGAAACATTCAGTACTTC.

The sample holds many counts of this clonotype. CDR3 sequence: CSVDMSDTQYF. The CDR3 nucleotides read TGCAGCGTTGATATGTCAGATACGCAGTATTTT. The chain links TRBV29-1 to TRBJ2-3; D uncertain. Trimming stripped 3 bases from V and 4 bases from J, with 5 bases between. From germline, CDR1 is SQVTM and CDR2 ANQGSEA. This CDR3 spans 11 amino acids.

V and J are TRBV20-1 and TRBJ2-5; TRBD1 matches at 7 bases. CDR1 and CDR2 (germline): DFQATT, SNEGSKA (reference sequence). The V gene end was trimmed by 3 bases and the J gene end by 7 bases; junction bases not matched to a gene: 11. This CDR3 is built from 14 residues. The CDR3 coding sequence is TGCAGTGCTAGGCACCTGGACAGGACCGGGACCCAGTACTTC. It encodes CSARHLDRTGTQYF.

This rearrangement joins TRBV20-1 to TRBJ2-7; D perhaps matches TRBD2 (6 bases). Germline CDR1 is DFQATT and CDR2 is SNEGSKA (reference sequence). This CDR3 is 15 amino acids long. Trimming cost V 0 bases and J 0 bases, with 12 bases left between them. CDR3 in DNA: TGCAGTGCTAGAGAAAGCGGGCCGAGCTCCTACGAGCAGTACTTC. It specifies CSARESGPSSYEQYF.

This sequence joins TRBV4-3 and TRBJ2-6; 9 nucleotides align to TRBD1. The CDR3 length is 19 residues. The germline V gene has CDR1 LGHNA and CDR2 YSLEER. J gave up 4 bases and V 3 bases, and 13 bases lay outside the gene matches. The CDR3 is CASSQRTGERGAGANVLTF. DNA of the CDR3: TGCGCCAGCAGCCAGAGGACAGGGGAGAGAGGGGCCGGGGCCAACGTCCTGACTTTC.

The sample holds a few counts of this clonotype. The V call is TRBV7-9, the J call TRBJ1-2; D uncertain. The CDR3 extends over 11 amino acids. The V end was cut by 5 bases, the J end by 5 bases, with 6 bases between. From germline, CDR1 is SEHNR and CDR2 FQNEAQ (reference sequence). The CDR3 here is CASSNSYGYTF. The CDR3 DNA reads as TGTGCCAGCAGCAACAGTTATGGCTACACCTTC. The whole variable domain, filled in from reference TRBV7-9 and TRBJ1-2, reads DTGVSQNPRHKITKRGQNVTFRCDPISEHNRLYWYRQTLGQGPEFLTYFQNEAQLEKSRLLSDRFSAERPKGSFSTLEIQRTEQGDSAMYLCASSNSYGYTFGSGTRLTVV.

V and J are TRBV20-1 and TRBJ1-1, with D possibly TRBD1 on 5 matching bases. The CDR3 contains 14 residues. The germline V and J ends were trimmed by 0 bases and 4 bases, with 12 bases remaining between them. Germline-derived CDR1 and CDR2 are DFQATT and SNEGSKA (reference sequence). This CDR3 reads CSAREVGTPTEAFF. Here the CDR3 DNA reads TGCAGTGCTAGAGAGGTGGGGACGCCCACTGAAGCTTTCTTT.

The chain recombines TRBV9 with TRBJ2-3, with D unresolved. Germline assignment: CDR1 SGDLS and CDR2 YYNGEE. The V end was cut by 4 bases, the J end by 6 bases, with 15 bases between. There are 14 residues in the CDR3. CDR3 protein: CASSRTPSSDTQYF. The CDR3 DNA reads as TGTGCCAGCAGCCGGACCCCCTCCTCGGATACGCAGTATTTT. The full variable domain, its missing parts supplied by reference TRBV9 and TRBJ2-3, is DSGVTQTPKHLITATGQRVTLRCSPRSGDLSVYWYQQSLDQGLQFLIQYYNGEERAKGNILERFSAQQFPDLHSELNLSSLELGDSALYFCASSRTPSSDTQYFGPGTRLTVL.

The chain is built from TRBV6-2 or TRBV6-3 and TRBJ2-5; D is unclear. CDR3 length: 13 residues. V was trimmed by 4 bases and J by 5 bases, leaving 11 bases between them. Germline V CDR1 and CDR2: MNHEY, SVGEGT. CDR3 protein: CASSWVVMETQYF. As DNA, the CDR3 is TGTGCCAGCAGTTGGGTGGTTATGGAGACCCAGTACTTC.

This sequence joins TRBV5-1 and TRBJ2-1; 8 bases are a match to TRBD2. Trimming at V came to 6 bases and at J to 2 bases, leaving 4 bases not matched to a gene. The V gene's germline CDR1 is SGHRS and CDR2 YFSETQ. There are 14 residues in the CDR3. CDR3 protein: CASKSGGAYNEQFF. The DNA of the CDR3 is TGCGCCAGCAAATCCGGGGGGGCCTACAATGAGCAGTTCTTC.

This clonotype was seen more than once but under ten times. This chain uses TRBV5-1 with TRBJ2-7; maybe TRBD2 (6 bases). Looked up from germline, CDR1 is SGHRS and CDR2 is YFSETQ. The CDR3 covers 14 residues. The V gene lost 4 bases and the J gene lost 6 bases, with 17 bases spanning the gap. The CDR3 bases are TGCGCCAGCAGCCCCCTCTCTAGCGCTCGCGAGCAGTACTTC. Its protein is CASSPLSSAREQYF.

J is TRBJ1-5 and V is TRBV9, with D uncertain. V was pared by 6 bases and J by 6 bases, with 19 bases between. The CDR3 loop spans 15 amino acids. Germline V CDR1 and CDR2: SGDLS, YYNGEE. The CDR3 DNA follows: TGTGCCAGCATCGAGACACCTGGGGTTTGTCAGCCCCAGCATTTT. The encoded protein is CASIETPGVCQPQHF.

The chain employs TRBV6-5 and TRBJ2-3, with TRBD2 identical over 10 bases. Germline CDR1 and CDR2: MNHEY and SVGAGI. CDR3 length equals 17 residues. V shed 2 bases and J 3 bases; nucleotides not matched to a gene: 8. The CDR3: CASSYGQTSGLTDTQYF. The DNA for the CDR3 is TGTGCCAGCAGTTACGGGCAGACTAGCGGGCTGACAGATACGCAGTATTTT.